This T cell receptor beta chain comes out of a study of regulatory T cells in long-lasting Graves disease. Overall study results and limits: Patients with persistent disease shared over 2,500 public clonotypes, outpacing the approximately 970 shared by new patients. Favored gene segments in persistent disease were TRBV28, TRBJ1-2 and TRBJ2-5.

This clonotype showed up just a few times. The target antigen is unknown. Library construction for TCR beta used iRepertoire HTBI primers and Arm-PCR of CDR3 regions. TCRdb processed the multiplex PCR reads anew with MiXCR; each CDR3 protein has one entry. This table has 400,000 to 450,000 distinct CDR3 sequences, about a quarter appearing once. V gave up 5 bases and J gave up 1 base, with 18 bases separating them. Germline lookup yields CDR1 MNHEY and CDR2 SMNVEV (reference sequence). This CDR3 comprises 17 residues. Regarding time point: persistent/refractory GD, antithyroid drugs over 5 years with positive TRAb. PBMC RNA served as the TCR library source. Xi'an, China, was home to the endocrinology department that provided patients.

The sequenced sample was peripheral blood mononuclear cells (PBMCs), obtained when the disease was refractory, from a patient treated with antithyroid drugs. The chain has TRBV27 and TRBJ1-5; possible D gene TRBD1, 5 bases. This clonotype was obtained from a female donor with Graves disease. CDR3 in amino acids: CASSPPPTVRSNQPQHF. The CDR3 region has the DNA TGTGCCAGCAGTCCCCCACCGACAGTTAGGAGCAATCAGCCCCAGCATTTT.